Each of the 32 T cell receptor beta chains below was sequenced from the same sample in a study of shared clonotypes between healthy human individuals. Data came from immunoSEQ multiplex PCR; TCRdb stores just in-frame clones and leaves some out. The sample records 450,000 to 600,000 clones, approximately 79% being singletons. Sequenced: PBMCs. These receptor sequences come from a woman in her 40s in good health. Some clones in this sample may be carry-over from other donors' samples.

Notes on this clone: This specimen includes other DNA sequences encoding the same CDR3. The gene calls are TRBV9 and TRBJ1-3; no clear D gene. Per germline, CDR1 SGDLS and CDR2 YYNGEE. This CDR3 has 15 residues. The V and J ends lost 0 bases and 0 bases respectively, with 7 bases between them. The CDR3 nucleotides read TGTGCCAGCAGCGTAGTAGGTGCCTCTGGAAACACCATATATTTT. It codes for CASSVVGASGNTIYF.

As for this clone: This may stem from a read error, because a much larger clone lies one nucleotide away. This chain links TRBV5-6 with TRBJ1-1; D is possibly TRBD1 (5 bases). The CDR3 loop spans 15 amino acids. Trimming removed 0 bases at V and 8 bases at J, with 17 bases between. CDR1 is SGHDT and CDR2 is YYEEEE in the germline V gene. CDR3 region: CASSLVQRQRREAFF. The CDR3 DNA reads as TGTGCCAGCAGCTTGGTACAACGACAGAGGCGGGAAGCTTTCTTT.

This clone was detected only a few times. The CDR3 sequence: CASSVALGQGETQYF. CDR3 coding DNA: TGTGCCAGCAGCGTAGCCCTGGGACAGGGAGAGACCCAGTACTTC. The chain couples TRBV9 to TRBJ2-5, with TRBD1 matching 9 bases. CDR1 and CDR2 from the germline V gene are SGDLS and YYNGEE. V shed 0 bases, J shed 4 bases, and the junction held 4 bases outside the gene matches. This CDR3 is 15 amino acids long.

This sequence joins TRBV4-3 and TRBJ2-7; D remains ambiguous. Deletions cut 0 bases from V and 4 bases from J, with 19 bases between. Germline CDR1 and CDR2: LGHNA and YSLEER. The CDR3 spans 17 residues. The CDR3 DNA reads as TGCGCCAGCAGCCAAGATTCCCGCGCTGGTGGTCCTTACGAGCAGTACTTC. Amino acid sequence: CASSQDSRAGGPYEQYF.

The rearrangement uses TRBV5-1 and TRBJ2-1; no clear D. There are 13 residues in the CDR3. The V and J ends lost 1 base and 6 bases respectively, with 8 bases between them. From germline, CDR1 is SGHRS and CDR2 YFSETQ. The CDR3 DNA follows: TGCGCCAGCAGCTTGTCCCCAGTCAATGAGCAGTTCTTC. This translates into CASSLSPVNEQFF.

This clone was seen only a few times. V and J are TRBV4-1 and TRBJ2-5; D might be TRBD1 or TRBD2, each matching 5 bases. The last part of the DNA fits TRBJ2-7 better; the J call may be wrong. Germline loops: CDR1 MGHRA, CDR2 YSYEKL. The CDR3 contains 15 residues. The DNA for the CDR3 is TGCGCCAGCAGCCAACAGGGAGCTCGCTCCTACGAGCAGTACTTC. Translating it yields CASSQQGARSYEQYF.

The chain recombines TRBV4-1 with TRBJ2-7, with D unresolved. Between the trimmed V and J ends, which lost 4 bases and 3 bases, there was a span of 19 bases. This CDR3 comprises 16 residues. CDR1 MGHRA and CDR2 YSYEKL come from the germline V gene. The CDR3 reads CASSPSNLAVNYEQYF. The CDR3 coding sequence is TGCGCCAGCAGCCCAAGTAATTTAGCCGTAAACTACGAGCAGTACTTC.

The chain links TRBV7-9 to TRBJ2-1; TRBD2 matches 13 bases. The CDR3 has 17 residues. CDR1 and CDR2 from the germline V gene are SEHNR and FQNEAQ (reference sequence). V dropped 5 bases and J dropped 9; count of bases not matched to a gene: 13. The CDR3 nucleotides read TGTGCCAGCAGCCGCTCACCGGGACTAGCGGGATACGGTGAGCAGTTCTTC. Translating it yields CASSRSPGLAGYGEQFF.

The DNA for the CDR3 is TGCGCCAGCAGCAAGGGGGGGACTAATGAAAAACTGTTTTTT. Amino acid sequence: CASSKGGTNEKLFF. The gene calls are TRBV5-1 and TRBJ1-4; D may be TRBD1 (6 bases). The CDR3 is 14 amino acids. CDR1 is SGHRS, CDR2 YFSETQ, per germline. Trimming left V 4 bases short and J 2 bases short, with 9 bases between. The whole variable domain, remainder taken from reference TRBV5-1 and TRBJ1-4, is KAGVTQTPRYLIKTRGQQVTLSCSPISGHRSVSWYQQTPGQGLQFLFEYFSETQRNKGNFPGRFSGRQFSNSRSEMNVSTLELGDSALYLCASSKGGTNEKLFFGSGTQLSVL.

For this clone: The sample carries other DNA sequences with the same CDR3. The V gene is TRBV5-1, the J gene TRBJ2-3; D is unresolved. The CDR3 length is 14 residues. V was trimmed by 4 bases and J by 1 base, leaving 10 bases between them. Germline assignment: CDR1 SGHRS and CDR2 YFSETQ. CDR3 coding DNA: TGCGCCAGCAGCGGAACGAGCGGCACAGATACGCAGTATTTT. It specifies CASSGTSGTDTQYF.

The chain uses TRBV2 and TRBJ2-4; 8 bases are shared with TRBD2. V shed 5 bases and J 6 bases; nucleotides not matched to a gene: 15. CDR1 is SNHLY, CDR2 FYNNEI, per germline. This CDR3 has 17 residues. The CDR3 region is CASSPRGGLGVGNIQYF. For the CDR3, the DNA is TGTGCCAGCAGTCCCCGAGGGGGACTAGGAGTTGGAAACATTCAGTACTTC.

V usage is TRBV5-1 and J usage is TRBJ2-7; D is undetermined. Germline V lookup: CDR1 SGHRS, CDR2 YFSETQ. The CDR3 totals 15 residues. V lost 2 bases and J lost 4, with 16 bases in between. CDR3 DNA sequence: TGCGCCAGCAGCTTTTCAGCCAATACCGGTTACGAGCAGTACTTC. Protein: CASSFSANTGYEQYF.

The V gene is TRBV7-2, the J gene TRBJ2-7; 7 nucleotides line up with TRBD2. The ends lost 5 bases at V and 4 bases at J; junction bases unmatched: 5. Germline V lookup: CDR1 SGHTA, CDR2 FQGNSA. This CDR3 has 13 residues. CDR3 residues: CASSRNSGYEQYF. The CDR3 DNA reads as TGTGCCAGCAGCAGAAATAGCGGGTACGAGCAGTACTTC.

This chain links TRBV7-2 with TRBJ2-7, with D unclear. Trimming shortened V by 4 bases and J by 7 bases, and 14 bases separated the two germline ends. In germline, CDR1 is SGHTA, CDR2 FQGNSA. There are 13 residues in the CDR3. The chain's CDR3 is CASSSSTGREQYF. CDR3 nucleotides: TGTGCCAGCAGCTCCTCCACCGGTAGGGAGCAGTACTTC.

The rearrangement uses TRBV10-1 and TRBJ2-3; 9 nucleotides align to TRBD1. The CDR3 is 16 residues long. V was clipped by 2 bases and J by 3 bases; unmatched bases: 6. The V gene's germline CDR1 is WNHNN and CDR2 SYGVQD (reference sequence). The CDR3 DNA is TGCGCCAGCAGTGAGCCGGGACAGGGAAAAACAGATACGCAGTATTTT. Translation gives CASSEPGQGKTDTQYF.

The chain recombines TRBV7-9 with TRBJ2-1, with 9 bases identical to TRBD1. There are 15 residues in the CDR3. With V trimmed by 10 bases and J by 5 bases, 12 bases remained unmatched. The germline V gene has CDR1 SEHNR and CDR2 FQNEAQ (reference sequence). The CDR3 DNA is TGTGCCACCACATACCACAGGGGGCCGGACAATGAGCAGTTCTTC. Translating it yields CATTYHRGPDNEQFF.

This clone was seen a single time. The chain combines TRBV7-3 with TRBJ2-1, with a possible D match to TRBD1 (7 bases). Germline V CDR1 and CDR2: SGHTA, FQGTGA. This CDR3 is 18 amino acids long. V was trimmed by 2 bases and J by 7 bases, leaving 24 bases between them. The CDR3 DNA reads TGTGCCAGCAGCTTAGGTCCGTCCCCCCCTCAGGGGGGTAATGAGCAGTTCTTC. Encoded protein: CASSLGPSPPQGGNEQFF.

The rearrangement uses TRBV2 and TRBJ2-7; D is unclear. V lost 3 bases to trimming and J lost 2 bases, with 11 bases between them. Germline CDR1 SNHLY, CDR2 FYNNEI. The CDR3 consists of 14 residues. The CDR3 DNA sequence: TGTGCCAGCAGTGAGTCGACGAACACCTACGAGCAGTACTTC. Translating gives CASSESTNTYEQYF. The full variable domain, rest sourced from reference TRBV2 and TRBJ2-7, is EPEVTQTPSHQVTQMGQEVILRCVPISNHLYFYWYRQILGQKVEFLVSFYNNEISEKSEIFDDQFSVERPDGSNFTLKIRSTKLEDSAMYFCASSESTNTYEQYFGPGTRLTVT.

The V gene is TRBV28, the J gene TRBJ1-5; no reliable D call. Germline CDR1 is MDHEN and CDR2 is SYDVKM. V was cut by 3 bases and J by 2 bases, with 14 bases left in between. This CDR3 contains 16 residues. This CDR3 reads CASSFSLRGGNQPQHF. The CDR3 region has the DNA TGTGCCAGCAGTTTTTCACTACGGGGAGGCAATCAGCCCCAGCATTTT.

This clone was seen many times. V is TRBV5-1 and J is TRBJ2-1; D is perhaps TRBD1 (6 bases). V shed 1 base and J shed 1 base, with 12 bases lying between them. Germline V gives CDR1 SGHRS, CDR2 YFSETQ. The CDR3 has 16 amino acids. The CDR3 protein is CASSLSGQPSYNEQFF. The CDR3 nucleotides are TGCGCCAGCAGCTTGTCTGGACAGCCTTCCTACAATGAGCAGTTCTTC.

The chain is built from TRBV6-6 and TRBJ1-1, with D tentatively TRBD1 (6 bases). CDR3 length: 14 residues. The germline CDR1 and CDR2 sequences are MNHNY and SVGAGI (reference sequence). V gave up 6 bases and J gave up 4 bases, with 15 bases separating them. CDR3 sequence (DNA): TGTGCCAGCAGCCTACAGGGAGGGAGCACTGAAGCTTTCTTT. Protein product: CASSLQGGSTEAFF.

The genes are TRBV18 and TRBJ2-7; D is perhaps TRBD2 (7 bases). V lost 0 bases and J lost 3, with 15 bases in between. Germline CDR1 and CDR2: KGHSH and LQKENI. This CDR3 region has 16 residues. CDR3 coding DNA: TGTGCCAGCTCACCACCTACGGGGGGCCGAGGCTACGAGCAGTACTTC. Residues: CASSPPTGGRGYEQYF.

This CDR3 is CASCDRGFPQPQHF. As DNA, the CDR3 is TGTGCCAGTTGCGACAGAGGTTTTCCTCAGCCCCAGCATTTT. The rearrangement uses TRBV19 and TRBJ1-5, with D perhaps TRBD1 (5 bases). Trimming took off 8 bases at V and 6 bases at J, with 17 bases between the two ends. The CDR3 extends over 14 amino acids. Germline V lookup: CDR1 LNHDA, CDR2 SQIVND (reference sequence).

V usage is TRBV30 and J usage is TRBJ2-5; 8 bases agree with TRBD2. The J call may be incorrect, as the DNA end agrees better with TRBJ2-7. The germline V gene encodes CDR1 GTSNPN and CDR2 SVGIG (reference sequence). The length of the CDR3 is 20 residues. CDR3 in amino acids: CAWSVGAQWAVAGGRNEQYF. CDR3 coding DNA: TGTGCCTGGAGTGTAGGGGCACAGTGGGCAGTTGCGGGAGGTCGGAACGAGCAGTACTTC.

This clone showed up just once. The chain uses TRBV11-2 and TRBJ2-5; D may be TRBD1 (5 bases). CDR3 length equals 15 residues. Germline CDR1 and CDR2: SGHAT and FQNNGV. Trimming left V 2 bases short and J 5 bases short, with 15 bases between. The CDR3 sequence: CASSLSSAGQETQYF. As DNA, the CDR3 is TGTGCCAGCAGCTTAAGTTCCGCAGGGCAGGAGACCCAGTACTTC.

The chain couples TRBV10-3 to TRBJ2-5; no firm D call. V gave up 4 bases and J gave up 2 bases, with 5 bases separating them. CDR3 length equals 12 residues. CDR1 is ENHRY and CDR2 is SYGVKD in the germline V gene. In nucleotides, the CDR3 is TGTGCCATCAGTGTGACTCAAGAGACCCAGTACTTC. It translates to CAISVTQETQYF.

This chain uses TRBV18 with TRBJ1-5, with D maybe TRBD1 (6 bases). The CDR3 loop spans 18 amino acids. Germline CDR1 KGHSH, CDR2 LQKENI. V was cut by 5 bases and J by 0 bases, with 20 bases left in between. The CDR3 reads CASSSWTYRDDSNQPQHF. In DNA form, the CDR3 reads TGTGCCAGCTCATCATGGACTTACAGGGATGATAGCAATCAGCCCCAGCATTTT.

This clone showed up just a few times. The V and J genes are TRBV7-8 and TRBJ2-7, with TRBD2 identical over 13 bases. With 5 bases clipped from V and 6 bases from J, the junction kept 10 bases outside the gene matches. Germline V gene sequence: CDR1 SGHVS, CDR2 FQNEAQ. The CDR3 sequence is 16 residues long. The CDR3 nucleotides are TGTGCCAGCAGCCGAGGGGGGGGACTAGCGGGACGCGAGCAGTACTTC. This translates into CASSRGGGLAGREQYF. Full variable domain (missing parts from reference TRBV7-8 and TRBJ2-7): GAGVSQSPRYKVAKRGQDVALRCDPISGHVSLFWYQQALGQGPEFLTYFQNEAQLDKSGLPSDRFFAERPEGSVSTLKIQRTQQEDSAVYLCASSRGGGLAGREQYFGPGTRLTVT.

This clone was counted only a few times. This rearrangement joins TRBV5-4 to TRBJ2-2, with D hard to call. V shed 0 bases and J shed 2 bases, with 17 bases lying between them. CDR1 is SGHNT, CDR2 YYREEE, per germline (reference sequence). CDR3 length: 18 residues. The CDR3 sequence is CASSLGTIGTFNTGELFF. As DNA, the CDR3 is TGTGCCAGCAGCTTGGGCACAATCGGAACTTTTAACACCGGGGAGCTGTTTTTT. Variable domain in full (rest from reference TRBV5-4 and TRBJ2-2): ETGVTQSPTHLIKTRGQQVTLRCSSQSGHNTVSWYQQALGQGPQFIFQYYREEENGRGNFPPRFSGLQFPNYSSELNVNALELDDSALYLCASSLGTIGTFNTGELFFGEGSRLTVL.

A word on this clone: A read error may be the cause here, since a much bigger clone is one base away. The chain links TRBV5-6 to TRBJ2-1; 10 nucleotides line up with TRBD2. CDR1 is SGHDT and CDR2 is YYEEEE in the germline V gene. The trim removed 4 bases at V and 3 bases at J, leaving 1 base unmatched. The CDR3 has 14 amino acids. In nucleotides, the CDR3 is TGTGCCAGCAGCGGACTAGCGGACTACAATGAGCAGTTCTTC. Its translation is CASSGLADYNEQFF.

The CDR3 loop reads CSAVGEVGELFF. The CDR3 bases are TGCAGCGCTGTTGGAGAGGTCGGGGAGCTGTTTTTT. This rearrangement joins TRBV29-1 to TRBJ2-2; D ambiguous. Germline CDR1 reads SQVTM; CDR2 reads ANQGSEA. V was cut by 7 bases and J by 7 bases, with 13 bases left in between. The CDR3 is 12 residues long.

This sequence joins TRBV19 and TRBJ2-2, with 8 bases fitting TRBD1. V lost 8 bases, J lost 0 bases, and 5 bases stayed unmatched. The length of the CDR3 is 15 residues. From germline, CDR1 is LNHDA and CDR2 SQIVND (reference sequence). In DNA, the CDR3 is TGTGCCAGTGCCAGACAGGGGACGAACACCGGGGAGCTGTTTTTT. This codes for CASARQGTNTGELFF.